Listed below are T cell receptor beta chains from one sample, sequenced in a study of blood T cell repertoires in COVID-19. Data came from immunoSEQ multiplex PCR; TCRdb stores just in-frame clones and leaves some out. The sample contains under 250,000 clones, around four fifths of which appear only once. The source material was peripheral blood. These receptor sequences come from a woman in her 70s with acute or convalescent COVID-19. Each CDR3 is given with its conserved first and last residue. The order of the fields is J gene, clone size, V gene, D gene, CDR3 DNA, CDR3 protein. A D gene is named only where the DNA matches it firmly. Only some rows state a clone size, as once, few, many or a class for expanded clones.

TRBJ1-1,NA,TRBV19,NA,TGTGCCAGTAGTCTTTCAGGGGCGGGGAACACTGAAGCTTTCTTT,CASSLSGAGNTEAFF
TRBJ1-2,NA,TRBV11-2,NA,TGTGCCAGCAGCTTATCCAGGAGGAGGTATGGCTACACCTTC,CASSLSRRRYGYTF
TRBJ1-4,NA,TRBV30,NA,TGTGCCTGGAGTATAAATTCGGGGGCAACTAATGAAAAACTGTTTTTT,CAWSINSGATNEKLFF
TRBJ1-5,few,TRBV2,TRBD1,TGTGCCAGCAGTGTAGGGACAGTATATAGCAATCAGCCCCAGCATTTT,CASSVGTVYSNQPQHF
TRBJ2-7,NA,TRBV27,TRBD1,TGTGCCACTAGCAGGGGGAGCTCCTACGAGCAGTACTTC,CATSRGSSYEQYF
TRBJ1-1,few,TRBV5-1,NA,TGCGCCAGCAGCTTGGACAGCATGAACACTGAAGCTTTCTTT,CASSLDSMNTEAFF
TRBJ1-2,NA,TRBV7-9,TRBD1,TGTGCCAGCAGCCACCTTCTCGGACAGGGACGAATCTATGGCTACACCTTC,CASSHLLGQGRIYGYTF
TRBJ2-5,NA,TRBV7-9,NA,TGTGCCAGCAGCTTGGGAGCGCGTGTGGGGGAGACCCAGTACTTC,CASSLGARVGETQYF
TRBJ1-2,few,TRBV2,NA,TGTGCCAGCAACGAACAGGGAAGGGTTTATGGCTACACCTTC,CASNEQGRVYGYTF
TRBJ1-6,NA,TRBV19,NA,TGTGCCAGTAGTGCAGCGACGGCACCCCTCCACTTT,CASSAATAPLHF
TRBJ2-2,NA,TRBV10-2,TRBD2,TGCGCCAGCTCAGCGGCGGGGGTTGGCACCGGGGAGCTGTTTTTT,CASSAAGVGTGELFF
TRBJ2-3,NA,TRBV27,TRBD2,TGTGCCAGCTCCACCTTGCTAGCGGGGGGGGATACGCAGTATTTT,CASSTLLAGGDTQYF
TRBJ1-4,NA,TRBV18,NA,TGTGCCAGCTCACCTAGCCGGGACACGATTGAAAAACTGTTTTTT,CASSPSRDTIEKLFF
TRBJ1-1,NA,TRBV12-3/TRBV12-4,TRBD1,TGTGCCACCAAGATGACAGGGTGGGATGAAGCTTTCTTT,CATKMTGWDEAFF
TRBJ1-3,NA,TRBV20-1,NA,TGCAGTGCTAGTGCTCGCTCTGGAAACACCATATATTTT,CSASARSGNTIYF
TRBJ1-4,NA,TRBV4-2,TRBD1,TGTGCCAGCAGCCGTCAGCCGGGACAGGGAGGAAAACTGTTTTTT,CASSRQPGQGGKLFF
TRBJ2-2,NA,TRBV12-3/TRBV12-4,NA,TGTGCCAGCAGTTTCGGTCAAACCGGGGAGCTGTTTTTT,CASSFGQTGELFF
TRBJ1-1,NA,TRBV3-1/TRBV3-2,NA,TGTGCCAGCAGCCAAGATTGGGGGGTGAACACTGAAGCTTTCTTT,CASSQDWGVNTEAFF
TRBJ2-1,NA,TRBV29-1,NA,TGCAGCGTTGAGAAAGGAGGGGGCCGTGAGCAGTTCTTC,CSVEKGGGREQFF
TRBJ2-7,once,TRBV4-1,TRBD1,TGCGCCAGCAGCCAAAGTTACGGGACAGAGACCTACGAGCAGTACTTC,CASSQSYGTETYEQYF
TRBJ1-3,NA,TRBV29-1,NA,TGCAGCGTTGAAGATCTTCAGGGAAACACCATATATTTT,CSVEDLQGNTIYF
TRBJ1-1,NA,TRBV6-5,NA,TGTGCCAGCAGTTACGGGCGGGCCCCAGCTTTCTTT,CASSYGRAPAFF
TRBJ1-1,NA,TRBV4-2,NA,TGTGCCAGCAGCCAAGATCTGTCGGTGAACACTGAAGCTTTCTTT,CASSQDLSVNTEAFF
TRBJ1-4,NA,TRBV6-1,NA,TGTGCCAGCAGTGAATCCAGGGGATGGGGCGAAAAACTGTTTTTT,CASSESRGWGEKLFF
TRBJ1-5,NA,TRBV19,NA,TGTGCCACCCGGGATCCTTCACTTACGGGGAGCAATCAGCCCCAGCATTTT,CATRDPSLTGSNQPQHF
TRBJ2-5,NA,TRBV5-4,TRBD2,TGTGCCAGCAGCTTGCGGCGGGGGGCAGAGACCCAGTACTTC,CASSLRRGAETQYF
TRBJ2-7,once,TRBV5-4,NA,TGTGCCAGCAGCAAGACCGGGACACCGTTACGTAGGGAGCAGTACTTC,CASSKTGTPLRREQYF
TRBJ1-4,NA,TRBV5-6,TRBD1,TGTGCCAGCAAGGGACAGAACAATGAAAAACTGTTTTTT,CASKGQNNEKLFF
TRBJ2-1,NA,TRBV27,NA,TGTGCCAGCAGTTTCCGGGGGAATAGCATCCTTTCCTACAATGAGCAGTTCTTC,CASSFRGNSILSYNEQFF
TRBJ1-2,NA,TRBV5-5,NA,TGTGCCAGCAGCTTGGACAACGTTTATGGCTACACCTTC,CASSLDNVYGYTF
TRBJ2-5,NA,TRBV18,NA,TGTGCCAGCTCACCGTCAGGGTCGGAGACCCAGTACTTC,CASSPSGSETQYF
TRBJ1-2,NA,TRBV28,NA,TGTGCCAGCAGACTCCATTCGACAGCCCCCGGCTATGGCTACACCTTC,CASRLHSTAPGYGYTF
TRBJ1-4,NA,TRBV10-3,TRBD1,TGTGCCACCTCCCGGGACAGGGAGCCTAATGAAAAACTGTTTTTT,CATSRDREPNEKLFF
TRBJ1-1,NA,TRBV28,TRBD1,TGTGCCAGCAGTTCCTCCGGGACAGGGAGGACTGAAGCTTTCTTT,CASSSSGTGRTEAFF
TRBJ1-1,NA,TRBV7-2,NA,TGTGCCAGCAGCTTAGTGCCCCTAAACACTGAAGCTTTCTTT,CASSLVPLNTEAFF
TRBJ1-6,NA,TRBV6-5,NA,TGTGCCAGCATCACAGGGACCTCTTCACCCCTCCACTTT,CASITGTSSPLHF
TRBJ1-1,NA,TRBV6-5,NA,TGTGCCAGCGCCATTTACGGTAACACTGAAGCTTTCTTT,CASAIYGNTEAFF
TRBJ1-1,NA,TRBV3-1/TRBV3-2,NA,TGTGCCAGCAGCCGTGGGACAGAAGCTTTCTTT,CASSRGTEAFF
TRBJ1-1,NA,TRBV11-3,NA,TGTGCCAGCAGCCAGGGTAGGGACACTGAAGCTTTCTTT,CASSQGRDTEAFF
TRBJ1-1,few,TRBV19,NA,TGTGCCAGTAGTATACGGACTAATGGGAACACTGAAGCTTTCTTT,CASSIRTNGNTEAFF
TRBJ2-3,NA,TRBV10-1,NA,TGCGCCAGCAGTGAGGTCGGAGCAGATACGCAGTATTTT,CASSEVGADTQYF
TRBJ2-2,NA,TRBV30,NA,TGTGCCTGGTCCAGGGACACCGGGGAGCTGTTTTTT,CAWSRDTGELFF
TRBJ1-4,once,TRBV4-1,NA,TGCGCCAGCAGCCAAGTCGCCGGACAGATAGAAAAACTGTTTTTT,CASSQVAGQIEKLFF